These 21 T cell receptor beta chains were all obtained from the same sample, sequenced in a study of T cell responses to AZD1222 COVID-19 vaccine. Assay used: immunoSEQ multiplex PCR; TCRdb lists only in-frame clones, some missing. This sample has over 55,000 clones; 65% to 80% occur once, and the top ten carry less than 4%. Sample: peripheral blood, taken 28 days after the second AZD1222 dose. The source is an adult who received the AZD1222 COVID-19 vaccine.

The DNA for the CDR3 is TGTGCCAGCAGCTCCGGGGGGGCCAGCTCTGGAAACACCATATATTTT. This encodes CASSSGGASSGNTIYF. The chain has TRBV7-2 and TRBJ1-3, with D possibly matching TRBD1 (6 bases). This CDR3 contains 16 residues. V was trimmed by 4 bases and J by 0 bases, leaving 13 bases between them. Germline lookup yields CDR1 SGHTA and CDR2 FQGNSA.

A single count supports this clone. The rearrangement uses TRBV5-1 and TRBJ1-6; 7 positions match TRBD1. Germline CDR1 reads SGHRS; CDR2 reads YFSETQ. The CDR3 is made up of 14 amino acids. Trimming cost V 8 bases and J 7 bases; bases outside gene matches: 9. The CDR3 region is CASNPLGQNSPLHF. CDR3 nucleotide sequence: TGCGCCAGTAACCCACTGGGACAGAATTCACCCCTCCACTTT.

This clone is termed large. The chain's CDR3 is CASSVGDSGNTIYF. In DNA, the CDR3 is TGTGCCAGCAGCGTAGGCGACTCTGGAAACACCATATATTTT. The chain recombines TRBV9 with TRBJ1-3, with D unclear. The germline V gene encodes CDR1 SGDLS and CDR2 YYNGEE. V was cut by 0 bases and J by 0 bases, with 4 bases left in between. The CDR3 contains 14 residues. Full variable domain (missing parts from reference TRBV9 and TRBJ1-3): DSGVTQTPKHLITATGQRVTLRCSPRSGDLSVYWYQQSLDQGLQFLIQYYNGEERAKGNILERFSAQQFPDLHSELNLSSLELGDSALYFCASSVGDSGNTIYFGEGSWLTVV.

This chain connects TRBV7-2 to TRBJ2-7; 8 bases agree with TRBD1. The CDR3 length is 15 residues. Germline V gene lookup returns CDR1 SGHTA and CDR2 FQGNSA. J was trimmed by 2 bases and V by 6 bases; bases with no gene match: 9. CDR3 in DNA: TGTGCCAGCAGTCCAGGACAGGGACTCCCCTACGAGCAGTACTTC. Protein: CASSPGQGLPYEQYF.

The V gene is TRBV10-1, the J gene TRBJ1-1, with D hard to call. Germline lookup yields CDR1 WNHNN and CDR2 SYGVQD (reference sequence). CDR3 size: 13 residues. The V and J ends lost 7 bases and 0 bases respectively, with 9 bases between them. The CDR3 protein is CASKRQMNTEAFF. CDR3 bases: TGCGCCAGCAAGAGACAAATGAACACTGAAGCTTTCTTT.

The CDR3 region is CASSSNAGTGLLNEQFF. In DNA, the CDR3 is TGTGCCAGCTCATCTAACGCCGGGACAGGGTTGTTAAATGAGCAGTTCTTC. The chain joins TRBV18 to TRBJ2-1; 9 positions match TRBD1. Germline CDR1 and CDR2: KGHSH and LQKENI. The CDR3 loop spans 17 amino acids. The junction had 15 bases not matched to a gene; V was cut back by 5 bases and J by 7 bases. The whole variable domain, remainder taken from reference TRBV18 and TRBJ2-1, is NAGVMQNPRHLVRRRGQEARLRCSPMKGHSHVYWYRQLPEEGLKFMVYLQKENIIDESGMPKERFSAEFPKEGPSILRIQQVVRGDSAAYFCASSSNAGTGLLNEQFFGPGTRLTVL.

V is TRBV6-6 and J is TRBJ1-6, with 9 bases that match TRBD1. The V gene's germline CDR1 is MNHNY and CDR2 SVGAGI (reference sequence). V shed 7 bases and J 7 bases; nucleotides not matched to a gene: 5. The CDR3 consists of 14 residues. The CDR3 loop is CASTIGQGNSPLHF. The CDR3 nucleotides are TGTGCCAGCACTATCGGACAGGGGAATTCACCCCTCCACTTT.

J is TRBJ2-5 and V is TRBV5-5; D remains ambiguous. Germline V gene sequence: CDR1 SGHKS, CDR2 YYEKEE (reference sequence). Deletions cut 4 bases from V and 1 base from J, with 8 bases between. The CDR3 spans 13 residues. The CDR3 nucleotides read TGTGCCAGCAGCGCGCAGCTCCAAGAGACCCAGTACTTC. This codes for CASSAQLQETQYF.

This sequence joins TRBV5-5 and TRBJ2-2; no reliable D call. The germline CDR1 and CDR2 sequences are SGHKS and YYEKEE (reference sequence). V was pared by 0 bases and J by 1 base, with 4 bases between. The length of the CDR3 is 14 residues. The CDR3 protein is CASSLGLNTGELFF. The CDR3 bases are TGTGCCAGCAGCTTGGGATTGAACACCGGGGAGCTGTTTTTT.

The V call is TRBV6-5, the J call TRBJ1-1; D may be TRBD1 (5 bases). The CDR3 runs 15 residues. The germline gives CDR1 MNHEY, CDR2 SVGAGI. Trimming shortened V by 8 bases and J by 1 base, and 17 bases separated the two germline ends. CDR3 in DNA: TGTGCCAGCCAACAAAGAGACAGTACGAACACTGAAGCTTTCTTT. Amino acids: CASQQRDSTNTEAFF.

The chain is built from TRBV2 and TRBJ1-1, with 8 bases identical to TRBD1. The CDR3 loop spans 14 amino acids. The germline V gene encodes CDR1 SNHLY and CDR2 FYNNEI. The junction had 1 base not matched to a gene; V was cut back by 4 bases and J by 0 bases. The CDR3 nucleotides read TGTGCCAGCAGTGGGGGACAGGTGAACACTGAAGCTTTCTTT. It encodes CASSGGQVNTEAFF.

The V call is TRBV5-4, the J call TRBJ2-5; TRBD2 might be the D (7 bases). The CDR3 contains 15 residues. The germline V gene has CDR1 SGHNT and CDR2 YYREEE (reference sequence). V gave up 7 bases and J gave up 3 bases, with 19 bases separating them. CDR3 sequence reads: CASGRGGVSEETQYF. CDR3 bases: TGTGCCAGCGGAAGGGGGGGGGTCTCGGAAGAGACCCAGTACTTC. Looking up the rest from reference TRBV5-4 and TRBJ2-5 gives the full variable domain: ETGVTQSPTHLIKTRGQQVTLRCSSQSGHNTVSWYQQALGQGPQFIFQYYREEENGRGNFPPRFSGLQFPNYSSELNVNALELDDSALYLCASGRGGVSEETQYFGPGTRLLVL.

The rearrangement uses TRBV12-5 and TRBJ2-5; 7 bases agree with TRBD1. Germline CDR1 reads LGHNT; CDR2 reads FRNRAP. CDR3 length: 14 amino acids. Trimming at V came to 4 bases and at J to 3 bases, leaving 5 bases not matched to a gene. CDR3 loop: CASGSGTAKETQYF. In DNA form, the CDR3 reads TGTGCTAGTGGTTCCGGGACAGCTAAAGAGACCCAGTACTTC.

This clone was found a few times. The chain has TRBV3-1 (or the pseudogene TRBV3-2) and TRBJ2-2, with 11 bases that match TRBD2. V lost 1 base and J lost 7; bases outside the gene matches: 8. Germline-derived CDR1 and CDR2 are LGHDT and YNNKEL (reference sequence). The CDR3 loop spans 17 amino acids. CDR3 sequence: CASSQGIAGGTDGELFF. The CDR3 region has the DNA TGTGCCAGCAGCCAAGGGATAGCGGGGGGGACCGACGGGGAGCTGTTTTTT.

This clone was seen a few times. This chain joins TRBV24-1 and TRBJ1-4, with D possibly being TRBD1 (5 bases). The CDR3 length is 22 residues. CDR1 is KGHDR, CDR2 SFDVKD, per germline. Trimming stripped 5 bases from V and 0 bases from J, with 30 bases between. The chain's CDR3 is CATSVFGAAPTTALATNEKLFF. As DNA, the CDR3 is TGTGCCACCAGTGTTTTTGGAGCCGCCCCAACGACAGCGTTGGCAACTAATGAAAAACTGTTTTTT.

This chain connects TRBV6-4 to TRBJ2-3; D remains unclear. In germline, CDR1 is MRHNA, CDR2 SNTAGT. CDR3 length: 14 residues. Trimming left V 3 bases short and J 0 bases short, with 7 bases between. CDR3 loop: CASSELGSTDTQYF. The DNA for the CDR3 is TGTGCCAGCAGTGAATTGGGGAGCACAGATACGCAGTATTTT.

This chain uses TRBV6-4 with TRBJ1-4; no definite D call. Trimming shortened V by 10 bases and J by 4 bases, and 16 bases separated the two germline ends. The germline gives CDR1 MRHNA, CDR2 SNTAGT. CDR3 length: 14 amino acids. The CDR3 sequence: CAKLGLVDNEKLFF. The CDR3 coding sequence is TGTGCCAAACTTGGGCTAGTTGATAATGAAAAACTGTTTTTT.

The V gene is TRBV5-1, the J gene TRBJ1-6; D not resolved. The germline V gene encodes CDR1 SGHRS and CDR2 YFSETQ. Trimming left V 4 bases short and J 10 bases short, with 18 bases between. The CDR3 runs 15 residues. As DNA, the CDR3 is TGCGCCAGCAGCCTAGGGCCCGACGGATACTCACCCCTCCACTTT. This gives the protein CASSLGPDGYSPLHF.

The chain couples TRBV4-1 to TRBJ1-3; D gene ambiguous. CDR1 and CDR2 (germline): MGHRA, YSYEKL. V shed 0 bases and J shed 0 bases, with 12 bases lying between them. The CDR3 length is 17 residues. The CDR3 nucleotides read TGCGCCAGCAGCCAAGAGGTTCGTGCATTCTCTGGAAACACCATATATTTT. Translated: CASSQEVRAFSGNTIYF.

The chain carries TRBV18 and TRBJ2-7; D may be TRBD1 or TRBD2 (5 bases each). V lost 2 bases, J lost 0 bases, and 17 bases lay in between. The CDR3 has 17 amino acids. In germline, CDR1 is KGHSH, CDR2 LQKENI. The CDR3 region has the DNA TGTGCCAGCTCACCAAATGTGAGGGACCCCTTCTCCTACGAGCAGTACTTC. Protein: CASSPNVRDPFSYEQYF.

This chain connects TRBV3-1 (or the pseudogene TRBV3-2) to TRBJ2-2; 8 positions agree with TRBD1. Trimming took 2 bases from V and 9 from J; bases not matched to a gene: 8. The CDR3 has 15 amino acids. In germline, CDR1 is LGHDT, CDR2 YNNKEL (reference sequence). The CDR3 protein is CASSQLSGTGWELFF. The DNA for the CDR3 is TGTGCCAGCAGCCAATTATCCGGGACAGGCTGGGAGCTGTTTTTT.